This T cell receptor (beta chain) was retrieved from a study of control samples from healthy donors and cancer patients. TCRdb's copy holds only in-frame clones and misses some; the assay was immunoSEQ multiplex PCR. This sample yields about 130,000 clones, of which around 92% are seen a single time; 2.1% belongs to the top ten. This sequence originates from a woman in her forties or fifties in good health. Sample: blood.

CDR3 in amino acids: CASRNILAGSTDTQYF. CDR3 bases: TGTGCCAGCAGAAACATACTAGCGGGCTCTACAGATACGCAGTATTTT. This rearrangement joins TRBV2 to TRBJ2-3; 9 nucleotides line up with TRBD2. V shed 6 bases and J 3 bases; nucleotides not matched to a gene: 10. From germline, CDR1 is SNHLY and CDR2 FYNNEI. The CDR3 is 16 amino acids. Combining the CDR3 with reference TRBV2 and TRBJ2-3 gives the whole variable domain EPEVTQTPSHQVTQMGQEVILRCVPISNHLYFYWYRQILGQKVEFLVSFYNNEISEKSEIFDDQFSVERPDGSNFTLKIRSTKLEDSAMYFCASRNILAGSTDTQYFGPGTRLTVL.